The clone carrying this T cell receptor (beta chain) was counted between two and nine times. Using immunoSEQ multiplex PCR, the repertoire was profiled, and TCRdb retains in-frame clones only, with some absent. The repertoire holds about 84,000 clones, around nine tenths seen once, with 0.43% in the top ten. The data originate from a study of OX40 agonist ivuxolimab in advanced cancers. For the study at large: An agonistic anti-OX40 (CD134) antibody, ivuxolimab, was used to treat the patients. Previous treatment with anti-PD-1, anti-PD-L1 or anti-CTLA-4 therapy was allowed; 40% had received some.

This clonotype was sampled from an adult with an advanced solid tumor such as melanoma, head and neck, liver or kidney cancer. Sequencing was performed on CD4+ or CD8+ T cells sorted from blood, taken in a trial of the OX40 agonist ivuxolimab.

CDR3 sequence reads: CASSYSVNYPYEQYF. The CDR3 bases are TGTGCCAGCAGTTACTCGGTAAACTACCCTTACGAGCAGTACTTC. J is TRBJ2-7 and V is TRBV6-5; the D is unclear. From germline, CDR1 is MNHEY and CDR2 SVGAGI. V shed 0 bases and J shed 4 bases, with 13 bases lying between them. This CDR3 spans 15 amino acids.